The clone carrying this T cell receptor (beta chain) was recorded once. Its antigen is still unknown. Sequencing used immunoSEQ multiplex PCR; TCRdb keeps in-frame clones, though not all of them. Of approximately 2.5 million clones listed, roughly 93% are singletons. The sample belongs to a study of shared clonotypes between healthy human individuals. The germline V gene encodes CDR1 SGDLS and CDR2 YYNGEE. The CDR3 is 13 residues long. Between the trimmed V and J ends, which lost 3 bases and 11 bases, there was a span of 15 bases. Study-level results: Only blood was sampled, and tissue TCR repertoires likely differ from blood ones. The four-donor shared clonotypes exceeded non-shared clonotypes in generation probability, with non-shared ones scoring lower. Some naive CD4 clonotypes, roughly 5%, turned up in common across a few donors.

The chain employs TRBV9 and TRBJ2-1; D might be TRBD2 (5 bases). The source material was naive CD4+ T cells from PBMCs. The sample's subset: CD45RA+ positively selected. The receptor comes from a young man in good health. Some clones in this sample may be carry-over from other donors' samples. CDR3: CASSAGGRHQQFF. CDR3 DNA: TGTGCCAGCAGCGCCGGAGGCCGACACCAGCAGTTCTTC.